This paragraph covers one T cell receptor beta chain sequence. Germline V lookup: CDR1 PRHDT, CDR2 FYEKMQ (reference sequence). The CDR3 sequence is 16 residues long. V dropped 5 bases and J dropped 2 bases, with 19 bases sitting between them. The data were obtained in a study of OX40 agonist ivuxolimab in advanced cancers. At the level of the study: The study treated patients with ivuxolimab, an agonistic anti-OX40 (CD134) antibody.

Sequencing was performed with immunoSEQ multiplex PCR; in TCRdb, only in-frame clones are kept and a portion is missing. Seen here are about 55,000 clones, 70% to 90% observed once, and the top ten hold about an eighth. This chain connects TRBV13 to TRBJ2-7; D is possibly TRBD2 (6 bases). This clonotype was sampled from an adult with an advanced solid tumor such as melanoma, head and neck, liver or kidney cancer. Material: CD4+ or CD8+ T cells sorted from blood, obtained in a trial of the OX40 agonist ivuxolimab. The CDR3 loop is CASSARHRGRTYEQYF. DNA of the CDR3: TGTGCCAGCAGCGCGAGACATCGGGGGAGAACCTACGAGCAGTACTTC. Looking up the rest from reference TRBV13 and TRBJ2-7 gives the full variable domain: AAGVIQSPRHLIKEKRETATLKCYPIPRHDTVYWYQQGPGQDPQFLISFYEKMQSDKGSIPDRFSAQQFSDYHSELNMSSLELGDSALYFCASSARHRGRTYEQYFGPGTRLTVT.